Each of the 21 T cell receptor beta chains below was sequenced from the same sample in a study of T cell repertoires in cytomegalovirus infection. Antigens of these TCRs are unknown. MiXCR, applied by TCRdb to the reads, yields one record per CDR3 protein. The sample has about 830,000 distinct CDR3 sequences; roughly 33% are singletons. The starting material was cultured CD8+ T cells from PBMCs, obtained from culture after CMV antigen stimulation. These receptors all stem from a human donor in good health (CMV status not recorded). Some clones in this sample may be carry-over from other donors' samples.

The chain links TRBV6-1 to TRBJ2-3; the match to TRBD2 covers 7 bases. The CDR3 is 14 amino acids. The V gene's germline CDR1 is MNHNS and CDR2 SASEGT. V gave up 8 bases and J gave up 1 base; unmatched junction bases: 6. The CDR3 DNA reads TGTGCCAGCGCAAGACTAGCCGGCACAGATACGCAGTATTTT. The encoded protein is CASARLAGTDTQYF.

The rearrangement links TRBV4-1 to TRBJ2-7; TRBD1 matches 9 bases. Trimming removed 1 base from V and 5 bases from J; junction bases left unmatched: 9. The germline gives CDR1 MGHRA, CDR2 YSYEKL. The CDR3 has 16 residues. For the CDR3, the DNA is TGCGCCAGCAGCCAAGGAGAAGCCCGGGACAGGGACGAGCAGTACGTC. It yields the protein CASSQGEARDRDEQYV.

The rearrangement uses TRBV28 and TRBJ2-7; 10 bases are shared with TRBD1. CDR1 and CDR2 from the germline V gene are MDHEN and SYDVKM. CDR3 length equals 16 residues. The CDR3, as DNA: TGTGCCAACAGTTCGAGACAGGGGGCCCGTGCGGCCCAGGGGTACGTC. Protein product: CANSSRQGARAAQGYV.

The CDR3 loop reads CASSYSGRGMQYF. CDR3 nucleotide sequence: TGTGCCAGCAGTTACTCCGGGCGGGGGATGCAGTATTTT. The chain links TRBV6-5 to TRBJ2-3, with 7 positions matching TRBD2. The CDR3 has 13 residues. V lost 0 bases to trimming and J lost 11 bases; unmatched junction nucleotides: 5. The germline CDR1 and CDR2 sequences are MNHEY and SVGAGI.

The chain carries TRBV7-9 and TRBJ2-7, with 7 nucleotides matching TRBD1. This CDR3 contains 13 residues. Germline V gene lookup returns CDR1 SEHNR and CDR2 FQNEAQ (reference sequence). With V trimmed by 5 bases and J by 6 bases, 7 bases remained unmatched. The CDR3 DNA reads as TGTGCCAGCAGCCCGACAGGGTCCCCCGAGCAGTACGTC. Translated: CASSPTGSPEQYV.

This chain links TRBV20-1 with TRBJ2-7; D possibly corresponds to TRBD1 (5 bases). The CDR3 totals 17 residues. Trimming took 2 bases from V and 2 from J, leaving 22 bases between them. Germline V CDR1 and CDR2: DFQATT, SNEGSKA (reference sequence). CDR3 DNA: TGCAGTGCTAGAATCGCCTTCGCTGCAGGGTACCCCTACGAGCAGTACGTC. The encoded protein is CSARIAFAAGYPYEQYV.

This clonotype was seen once. V gene TRBV6-1 combines with J gene TRBJ2-7, with unresolved D. V was trimmed by 2 bases and J by 5 bases, leaving 1 base between them. The CDR3 totals 10 residues. CDR1 and CDR2 (germline): MNHNS, SASEGT. The CDR3 region has the DNA TGTGCCAGCAGTGAAAACGAGCAGTACGTC. Its translation is CASSENEQYV.

Comment on this clonotype: A much larger clone sits a single nucleotide away, making a read error possible. The chain employs TRBV7-2 and TRBJ1-3; D is ambiguous. Germline CDR1 SGHTA, CDR2 FQGNSA. CDR3 length: 15 residues. V was cut by 6 bases and J by 5 bases, with 17 bases left in between. The CDR3 loop reads CASRNGDLNRNTIYF. The CDR3 coding sequence is TGTGCCAGCAGGAACGGGGATTTAAACCGAAACACCATATATTTT.

The table lists this clonotype with a few counts. The chain links TRBV7-9 to TRBJ2-7; D not resolved. From germline, CDR1 is SEHNR and CDR2 FQNEAQ (reference sequence). Between the trimmed V and J ends, which lost 1 base and 0 bases, there was a span of 10 bases. This CDR3 contains 15 residues. CDR3: CASSLGQESSYEQYV. The DNA for the CDR3 is TGTGCCAGCAGCTTAGGCCAGGAGAGCTCCTACGAGCAGTACGTC.

This clonotype was picked up a small number of times. The chain employs TRBV7-9 and TRBJ1-4; D may be TRBD1 (5 bases). Per germline, CDR1 SEHNR and CDR2 FQNEAQ (reference sequence). This CDR3 contains 14 residues. Between the trimmed V and J ends, which lost 5 bases and 8 bases, there was a span of 15 bases. DNA of the CDR3: TGTGCCAGCAGCGGCCGGGGGGGGGACGAAAAACTGTTTTTT. Its protein is CASSGRGGDEKLFF.

This sequence joins TRBV27 and TRBJ1-5; D remains ambiguous. The germline CDR1 and CDR2 sequences are MNHEY and SMNVEV (reference sequence). The CDR3 sequence is 14 residues long. V gave up 2 bases and J gave up 5 bases, with 10 bases separating them. The CDR3 coding sequence is TGTGCCAGCAGTTTAATGGGTATCGATCAGCCCCAGCATTTT. Translated: CASSLMGIDQPQHF.

The chain has TRBV6-2 or TRBV6-3 and TRBJ1-1; D may be TRBD1 (5 bases). The CDR3 has 14 amino acids. Germline CDR1 reads MNHEY; CDR2 reads SVGEGT. The V and J ends lost 10 bases and 5 bases respectively, with 20 bases between them. CDR3 in amino acids: CANRRRGAGTEAFF. CDR3 nucleotides: TGTGCCAACAGACGGAGGGGCGCGGGAACTGAAGCTTTCTTT.

This sequence joins TRBV7-8 and TRBJ1-4, with a possible D match to TRBD1 (5 bases). The CDR3 is 15 amino acids. V was cut by 2 bases and J by 7 bases, with 14 bases left in between. Germline V gene lookup returns CDR1 SGHVS and CDR2 FQNEAQ. In nucleotides, the CDR3 is TGTGCCAGCAGCTTATACGTGAGGGGCGCTGAAAAACTGTTTTTT. Protein: CASSLYVRGAEKLFF. Drawing the rest from reference TRBV7-8 and TRBJ1-4, the complete variable domain is GAGVSQSPRYKVAKRGQDVALRCDPISGHVSLFWYQQALGQGPEFLTYFQNEAQLDKSGLPSDRFFAERPEGSVSTLKIQRTQQEDSAVYLCASSLYVRGAEKLFFGSGTQLSVL.

This clonotype came up many times. This chain joins TRBV7-2 and TRBJ2-3; the D is unclear. Germline-derived CDR1 and CDR2 are SGHTA and FQGNSA. Trimming took 7 bases from V and 4 from J, leaving 9 bases between them. The CDR3 has 12 amino acids. The CDR3 DNA sequence: TGTGCCAGCACCATCTTGGCAGATACGCAGTATTTT. The encoded protein is CASTILADTQYF.

The gene calls are TRBV6-5 and TRBJ2-1; D remains unclear. V lost 0 bases, J lost 7 bases, and 10 bases lay in between. The CDR3 has 14 residues. Germline V gene sequence: CDR1 MNHEY, CDR2 SVGAGI. CDR3 sequence (DNA): TGTGCCAGCAGTTACTCGAGGTGGAAGAATGAGCAGTTCTTC. Residues: CASSYSRWKNEQFF.

This clonotype came up a few times. The chain is built from TRBV28 and TRBJ1-2, with no clear D. Trimming removed 3 bases from V and 1 base from J, with 12 bases in between. The CDR3 consists of 15 residues. Germline CDR1 is MDHEN and CDR2 is SYDVKM. CDR3 bases: TGTGCCAGCAGTTTGGTACAGACTTTTAACTATGGCTACACCTTC. This translates into CASSLVQTFNYGYTF.

The J gene is TRBJ2-2, the V gene TRBV5-5; TRBD1 is a possible D gene (6 bases). With 0 bases removed from V and 0 bases from J, the gap between germline ends came to 6 bases. CDR1 is SGHKS and CDR2 is YYEKEE in the germline V gene (reference sequence). The CDR3 has 15 residues. The CDR3 loop is CASSLDRANTGELFF. For the CDR3, the DNA is TGTGCCAGCAGCTTGGACAGGGCGAACACCGGGGAGCTGTTTTTT. Full variable domain (outside the CDR3, taken from reference TRBV5-5 and TRBJ2-2): DAGVTQSPTHLIKTRGQQVTLRCSPISGHKSVSWYQQVLGQGPQFIFQYYEKEERGRGNFPDRFSARQFPNYSSELNVNALLLGDSALYLCASSLDRANTGELFFGEGSRLTVL.

This clonotype was seen many times. The chain recombines TRBV7-6 with TRBJ1-1; TRBD1 agrees at 12 bases. Germline lookup yields CDR1 SGHVS and CDR2 FNYEAQ. V dropped 1 base and J dropped 5; count of bases not matched to a gene: 5. This CDR3 has 16 amino acids. CDR3 nucleotides: TGTGCCAGCAGCTTAGAGGGACAGGGGGCCGGGACTGAAGCTTTCTTT. Amino acids: CASSLEGQGAGTEAFF.

This clonotype came up a few times. This sequence joins TRBV6-6 and TRBJ1-1; a possible D gene is TRBD1 (6 bases). Trimming took off 5 bases at V and 2 bases at J, with 15 bases between the two ends. The CDR3 loop spans 15 amino acids. CDR1 and CDR2 from the germline V gene are MNHNY and SVGAGI (reference sequence). The CDR3 nucleotides are TGTGCCAGCAGTCCAGGGGTACGGTATAACACTGAAGCTTTCTTT. Translating gives CASSPGVRYNTEAFF.

CDR3: CASSPSGGAGADTQYF. The DNA for the CDR3 is TGTGCCAGCAGTCCTAGCGGGGGGGCCGGCGCAGATACGCAGTATTTT. V and J are TRBV27 and TRBJ2-3, with 12 nucleotides matching TRBD2. V was clipped by 5 bases and J by 4 bases; unmatched bases: 7. This CDR3 contains 16 residues. Germline-derived CDR1 and CDR2 are MNHEY and SMNVEV (reference sequence).

V and J are TRBV28 and TRBJ1-2; the match to TRBD1 covers 9 bases. Germline-derived CDR1 and CDR2 are MDHEN and SYDVKM. After removal of 5 bases from V and 4 bases from J, the junction contained 5 bases not matched to a gene. The CDR3 runs 14 residues. The CDR3 DNA reads TGTGCCAGCAGTCGGCCGGGACAGGGCTATGGCTACACCTTC. It yields the protein CASSRPGQGYGYTF.